The clone carrying this T cell receptor beta chain was observed once. Its matching antigen is unknown. 5'RACE primed at constant segments yielded TCR alpha and TCR beta cDNA libraries bearing sample barcodes and UMIs. One entry per CDR3 protein results from TCRdb running MiXCR on the 5' RACE reads. The repertoire has approximately 300,000 distinct CDR3 sequences, approximately 16% of them found once; the top ten carry approximately 23%. The data are from a study of T-cell memory formation after mild COVID-19. Study summary: Largely donor-specific sequence clusters came from a couple of donors. Whole-study results and caveats: Pre-infection memory carried some responding clones, suggesting that cross-reactive memory joined.

Germline lookup yields CDR1 MNHEY and CDR2 SMNVEV (reference sequence). J was trimmed by 0 bases and V by 7 bases; bases with no gene match: 10. The CDR3 has 16 residues. This chain links TRBV27 with TRBJ2-5, with 8 bases identical to TRBD2. The sample consisted of PBMCs or a T cell subset sorted from them (not recorded which). The origin of this receptor is a man younger than 35 who had mild COVID-19 (a few samples of this study predate the infection). Cell type and time point are not known. The CDR3 loop reads CASTAGGGPYQETQYF. DNA for the CDR3: TGTGCCAGCACCGCCGGGGGGGGCCCGTACCAAGAGACCCAGTACTTC.